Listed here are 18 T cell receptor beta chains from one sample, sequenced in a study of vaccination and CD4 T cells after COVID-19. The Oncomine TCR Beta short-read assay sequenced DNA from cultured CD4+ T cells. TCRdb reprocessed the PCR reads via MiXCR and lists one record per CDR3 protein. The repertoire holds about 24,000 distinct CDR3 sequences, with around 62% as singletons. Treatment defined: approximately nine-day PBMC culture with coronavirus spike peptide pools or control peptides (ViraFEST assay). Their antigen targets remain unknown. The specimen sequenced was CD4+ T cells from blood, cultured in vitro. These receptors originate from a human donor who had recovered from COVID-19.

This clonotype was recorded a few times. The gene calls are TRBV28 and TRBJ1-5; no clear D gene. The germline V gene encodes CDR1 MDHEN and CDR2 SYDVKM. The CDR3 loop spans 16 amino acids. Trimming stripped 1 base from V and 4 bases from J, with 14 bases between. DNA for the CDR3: TGTGCCAGCAGTTTATCGGGGTCTGGGGAAAATCAGCCCCAGCATTTT. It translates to CASSLSGSGENQPQHF.

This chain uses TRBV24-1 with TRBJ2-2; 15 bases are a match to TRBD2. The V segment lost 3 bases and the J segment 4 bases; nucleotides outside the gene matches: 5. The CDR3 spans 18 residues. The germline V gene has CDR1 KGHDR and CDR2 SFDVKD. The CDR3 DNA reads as TGTGCCACCAGTGATCGGACTAGCGGGAGGGGAGGCACCGGGGAGCTGTTTTTT. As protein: CATSDRTSGRGGTGELFF.

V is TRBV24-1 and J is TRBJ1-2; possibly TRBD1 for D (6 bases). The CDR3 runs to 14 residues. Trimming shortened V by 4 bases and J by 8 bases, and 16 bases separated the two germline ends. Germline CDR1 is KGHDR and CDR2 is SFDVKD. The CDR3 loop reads CATSESTGLGGYTF. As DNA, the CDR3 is TGTGCCACCAGTGAATCAACAGGGCTCGGCGGCTACACCTTC.

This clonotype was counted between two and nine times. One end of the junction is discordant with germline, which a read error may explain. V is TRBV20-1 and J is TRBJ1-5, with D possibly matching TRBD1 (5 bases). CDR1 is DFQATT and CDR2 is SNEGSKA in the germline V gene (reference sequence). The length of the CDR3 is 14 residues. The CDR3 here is CSARDSNSNQPQHF. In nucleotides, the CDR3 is TGCAGTGCGAGAGACAGTAATAGCAATCAGCCCCAGCATTTT.

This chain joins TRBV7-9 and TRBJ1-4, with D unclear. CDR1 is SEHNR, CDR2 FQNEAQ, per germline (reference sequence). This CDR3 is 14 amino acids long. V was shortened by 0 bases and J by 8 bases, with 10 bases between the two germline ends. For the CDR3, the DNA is TGTGCCAGCAGCTTAGCTAGAACGGGGGAAAAACTGTTTTTT. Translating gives CASSLARTGEKLFF.

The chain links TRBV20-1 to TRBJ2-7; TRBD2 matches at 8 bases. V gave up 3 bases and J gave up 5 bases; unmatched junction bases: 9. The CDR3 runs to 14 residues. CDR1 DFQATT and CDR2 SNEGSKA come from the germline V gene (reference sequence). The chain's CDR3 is CSASWASGRHEQYF. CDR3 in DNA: TGCAGTGCTAGCTGGGCTAGCGGGCGGCACGAGCAGTACTTC.

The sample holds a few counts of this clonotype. CDR3 residues: CASGYGGAEKDRRRNQPQHF. DNA for the CDR3: TGTGCCAGCGGATATGGGGGGGCCGAAAAGGACAGACGTCGCAATCAGCCCCAGCATTTT. This chain links TRBV28 with TRBJ1-5, with TRBD1 as a possible D gene (6 bases). This CDR3 has 20 amino acids. Germline V gives CDR1 MDHEN, CDR2 SYDVKM. With 8 bases removed from V and 2 bases from J, the gap between germline ends came to 31 bases.

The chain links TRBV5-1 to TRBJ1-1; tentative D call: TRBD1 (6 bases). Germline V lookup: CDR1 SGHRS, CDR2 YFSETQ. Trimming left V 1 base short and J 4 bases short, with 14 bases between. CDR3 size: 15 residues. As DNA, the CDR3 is TGCGCCAGCAGCTTGTGGGCAGGGGTTGGCACTGAAGCTTTCTTT. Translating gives CASSLWAGVGTEAFF.

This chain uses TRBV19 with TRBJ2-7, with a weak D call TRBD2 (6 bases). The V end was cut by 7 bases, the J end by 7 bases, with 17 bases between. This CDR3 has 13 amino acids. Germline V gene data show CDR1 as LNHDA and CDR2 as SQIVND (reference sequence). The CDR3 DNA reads TGTGCCAGTATAAGCCCCGGAGGGGCAGAGCAGTACTTC. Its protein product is CASISPGGAEQYF.

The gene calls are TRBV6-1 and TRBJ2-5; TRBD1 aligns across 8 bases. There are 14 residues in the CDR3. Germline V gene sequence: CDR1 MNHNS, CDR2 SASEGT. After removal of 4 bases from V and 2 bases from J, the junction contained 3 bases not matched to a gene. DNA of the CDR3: TGTGCCAGCAGTGGTACAGGGGGGCAAGAGACCCAGTACTTC. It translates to CASSGTGGQETQYF.

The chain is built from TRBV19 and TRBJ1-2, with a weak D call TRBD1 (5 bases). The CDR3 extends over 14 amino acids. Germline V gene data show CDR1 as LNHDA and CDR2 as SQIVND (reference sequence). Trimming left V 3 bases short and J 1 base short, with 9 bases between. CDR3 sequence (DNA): TGTGCCAGTAGTATGCGGGGCCGTAACTATGGCTACACCTTC. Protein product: CASSMRGRNYGYTF.

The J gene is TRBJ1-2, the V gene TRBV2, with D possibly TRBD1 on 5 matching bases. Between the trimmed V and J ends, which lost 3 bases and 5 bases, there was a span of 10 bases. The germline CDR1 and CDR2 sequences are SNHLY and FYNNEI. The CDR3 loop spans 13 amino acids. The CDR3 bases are TGTGCCAGCAGTGACAGGGAGGGGTATGGCTACACCTTC. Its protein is CASSDREGYGYTF.

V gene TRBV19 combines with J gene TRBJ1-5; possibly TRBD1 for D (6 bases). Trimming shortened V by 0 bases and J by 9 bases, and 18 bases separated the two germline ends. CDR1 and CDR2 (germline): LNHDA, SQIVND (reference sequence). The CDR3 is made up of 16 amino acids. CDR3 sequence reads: CASSIDPAGAQRPQHF. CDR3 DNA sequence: TGTGCCAGTAGTATAGATCCGGCAGGGGCCCAGCGGCCCCAGCATTTT.

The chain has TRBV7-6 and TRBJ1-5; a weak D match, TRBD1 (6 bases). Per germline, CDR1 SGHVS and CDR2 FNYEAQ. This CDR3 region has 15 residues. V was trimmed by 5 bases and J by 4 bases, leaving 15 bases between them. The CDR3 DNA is TGTGCCAGCAGCCCACAGGGAGTGAGGAATCAGCCCCAGCATTTT. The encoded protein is CASSPQGVRNQPQHF. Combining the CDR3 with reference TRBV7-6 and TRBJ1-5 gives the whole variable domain GAGVSQSPRYKVTKRGQDVALRCDPISGHVSLYWYRQALGQGPEFLTYFNYEAQQDKSGLPNDRFSAERPEGSISTLTIQRTEQRDSAMYRCASSPQGVRNQPQHFGDGTRLSIL.

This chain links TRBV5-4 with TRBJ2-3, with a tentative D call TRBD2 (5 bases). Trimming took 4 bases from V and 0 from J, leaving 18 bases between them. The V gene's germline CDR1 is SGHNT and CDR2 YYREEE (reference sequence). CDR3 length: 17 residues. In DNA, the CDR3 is TGTGCCAGCAGCGCCCGGACTGGTCCGGTGAGCACAGATACGCAGTATTTT. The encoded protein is CASSARTGPVSTDTQYF.

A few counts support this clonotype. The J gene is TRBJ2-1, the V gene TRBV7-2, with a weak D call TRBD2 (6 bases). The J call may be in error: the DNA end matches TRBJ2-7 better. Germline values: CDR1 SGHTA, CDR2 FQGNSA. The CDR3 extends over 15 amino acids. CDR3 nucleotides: TGTGCCAGCAGCGAGGGGCCCGGGAGTCTCTACGAGCAGTACTTC. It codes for CASSEGPGSLYEQYF.

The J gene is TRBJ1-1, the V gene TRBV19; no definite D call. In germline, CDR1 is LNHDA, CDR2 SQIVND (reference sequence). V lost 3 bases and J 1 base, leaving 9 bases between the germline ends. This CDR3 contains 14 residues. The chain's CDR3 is CASSINGQNTEAFF. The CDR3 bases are TGTGCCAGTAGTATTAATGGGCAGAACACTGAAGCTTTCTTT. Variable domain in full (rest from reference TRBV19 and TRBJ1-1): DGGITQSPKYLFRKEGQNVTLSCEQNLNHDAMYWYRQDPGQGLRLIYYSQIVNDFQKGDIAEGYSVSREKKESFPLTVTSAQKNPTAFYLCASSINGQNTEAFFGQGTRLTVV.

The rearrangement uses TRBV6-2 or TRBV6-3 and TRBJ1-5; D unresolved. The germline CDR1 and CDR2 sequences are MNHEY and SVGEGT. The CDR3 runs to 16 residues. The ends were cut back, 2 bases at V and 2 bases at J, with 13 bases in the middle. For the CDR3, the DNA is TGTGCCAGCAGTTACGGCCGGCAGCGGGGCAATCAGCCCCAGCATTTT. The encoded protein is CASSYGRQRGNQPQHF.